The rows below give T cell receptor beta chains drawn from one sample of a study of shared clonotypes between healthy human individuals. The table came from immunoSEQ multiplex PCR; TCRdb's copy has only in-frame clones and leaves some out. The table shows about 1,900,000 clones, with approximately 94% occurring only once. The sequencing sample was made of naive CD8+ T cells sorted from blood. All receptors come from a man aged 18 to 30 in good health. Both conserved end residues are part of each CDR3. A D gene is named only where the DNA matches it firmly. Size is omitted from some rows. Given values are once, few, many or a class for expanded clones.

d_call: .; clone_size: .; j_call: TRBJ2-1; v_call: TRBV28; cdr3_nt: TGTGCCAGCAGTTTGCGGCAGTATAGTAATGAGCAGTTCTTC; cdr3_aa: CASSLRQYSNEQFF
d_call: .; clone_size: .; j_call: TRBJ2-2; v_call: TRBV27; cdr3_nt: TGTGCCAGCAATCCAGTGGGGCCCACCCCCGGGGAGCTGTTTTTT; cdr3_aa: CASNPVGPTPGELFF
d_call: .; clone_size: .; j_call: TRBJ1-1; v_call: TRBV7-3; cdr3_nt: TGTGCCAGCAGCTTCCCCGCCCGGGGACCTGAAGCTTTCTTT; cdr3_aa: CASSFPARGPEAFF
d_call: TRBD1; clone_size: few; j_call: TRBJ1-2; v_call: TRBV29-1; cdr3_nt: TGCAGCGTTGTCATGGGACAGGGGGTCTATGGCTACACCTTC; cdr3_aa: CSVVMGQGVYGYTF
d_call: TRBD2; clone_size: once; j_call: TRBJ2-5; v_call: TRBV19; cdr3_nt: TGTGCCAGTAGTATAGCTAGCGGGGGGATGGAGACCCAGTACTTC; cdr3_aa: CASSIASGGMETQYF
d_call: .; clone_size: .; j_call: TRBJ2-1; v_call: TRBV19; cdr3_nt: TGTGCCAGTAGTATAGATGGCTATCTTGTGGATGAGCAGTTCTTC; cdr3_aa: CASSIDGYLVDEQFF
d_call: TRBD1; clone_size: .; j_call: TRBJ2-5; v_call: TRBV14; cdr3_nt: TGTGCCAGCAGCCACACGGACAGGGCCCTAATGGGTGAGACCCAGTACTTC; cdr3_aa: CASSHTDRALMGETQYF
d_call: .; clone_size: .; j_call: TRBJ1-5; v_call: TRBV27; cdr3_nt: TGTGCCAGCAGTCCCTTTGGGAGCAATCAGCCCCAGCATTTT; cdr3_aa: CASSPFGSNQPQHF
d_call: TRBD2; clone_size: .; j_call: TRBJ2-7; v_call: TRBV27; cdr3_nt: TGTGCCAGCAGTTTCGCACTCCCTGGCGGGAGCTCCTACGAGCAGTACTTC; cdr3_aa: CASSFALPGGSSYEQYF
d_call: .; clone_size: .; j_call: TRBJ2-7; v_call: TRBV13; cdr3_nt: TGTGCCAGCAGCTTAGGTTCCCTTTACGAGCAGTACTTC; cdr3_aa: CASSLGSLYEQYF
d_call: TRBD1; clone_size: .; j_call: TRBJ1-1; v_call: TRBV29-1; cdr3_nt: TGCAGCGTTCTGGGGACAGAACGCTATACTGAAGCTTTCTTT; cdr3_aa: CSVLGTERYTEAFF
d_call: .; clone_size: .; j_call: TRBJ2-1; v_call: TRBV5-6; cdr3_nt: TGTGCCAGTACAGATTCGGTCTACAATGAGCAGTTCTTC; cdr3_aa: CASTDSVYNEQFF
d_call: .; clone_size: once; j_call: TRBJ2-7; v_call: TRBV27; cdr3_nt: TGTGCCAGCAGTTTAGATGGGGGGTCTTCCTACGAGCAGTACTTC; cdr3_aa: CASSLDGGSSYEQYF
d_call: .; clone_size: .; j_call: TRBJ1-2; v_call: TRBV2; cdr3_nt: TGTGCCAGCACCGAAAGTCCGGGGGTATATGGCTACACCTTC; cdr3_aa: CASTESPGVYGYTF
d_call: TRBD1; clone_size: .; j_call: TRBJ2-7; v_call: TRBV7-9; cdr3_nt: TGTGCCAGCAGCCCGCCGATTGGACAGGGGGCCTTCCACGAGCAGTACTTC; cdr3_aa: CASSPPIGQGAFHEQYF
d_call: TRBD2; clone_size: .; j_call: TRBJ2-7; v_call: TRBV5-4; cdr3_nt: TGTGCCAGCAGCTTTAGCGGGGGGGGTTACGAGCAGTACTTC; cdr3_aa: CASSFSGGGYEQYF
d_call: .; clone_size: .; j_call: TRBJ2-7; v_call: TRBV10-2; cdr3_nt: TGCGCCAGCAGTGAGTCCGGGATACTCTACGAGCAGTACTTC; cdr3_aa: CASSESGILYEQYF
d_call: .; clone_size: .; j_call: TRBJ2-5; v_call: TRBV21-1; cdr3_nt: TGTGCCAGCAGCAAGTACCCCGACAGGCGGGAGACCCAGTACTTC; cdr3_aa: CASSKYPDRRETQYF
d_call: TRBD1; clone_size: .; j_call: TRBJ2-7; v_call: TRBV6-1; cdr3_nt: TGTGCCACCTGGCCGAGGGACAGGGGCCTTGACGAGCAGTACTTC; cdr3_aa: CATWPRDRGLDEQYF
d_call: .; clone_size: .; j_call: TRBJ2-3; v_call: TRBV5-4; cdr3_nt: TGTGCCAGCAGCCTGGAAGGCAGGGCGTCAACAGATACGCAGTATTTT; cdr3_aa: CASSLEGRASTDTQYF
d_call: TRBD2; clone_size: .; j_call: TRBJ2-7; v_call: TRBV10-2; cdr3_nt: TGCGCCAGTCTAGCGGGAGCCTACGAGCAGTACTTC; cdr3_aa: CASLAGAYEQYF
d_call: TRBD2; clone_size: .; j_call: TRBJ2-7; v_call: TRBV28; cdr3_nt: TGTGCCAGCTCCAGCGGGGCGGCCTTCTACGAGCAGTACTTC; cdr3_aa: CASSSGAAFYEQYF
d_call: TRBD1; clone_size: .; j_call: TRBJ1-2; v_call: TRBV9; cdr3_nt: TGTGCCAGCACCCCCGGGACAGACTATGGCTACACCTTC; cdr3_aa: CASTPGTDYGYTF
d_call: .; clone_size: .; j_call: TRBJ2-5; v_call: TRBV9; cdr3_nt: TGTGCCAGCAGCGCCCGTGGAGGAGACTTTCGGGTAGAGACCCAGTACTTC; cdr3_aa: CASSARGGDFRVETQYF
d_call: TRBD1; clone_size: .; j_call: TRBJ1-1; v_call: TRBV7-9; cdr3_nt: TGTGCCAGCAGCTTGGGAGGACAGGGTCCGGCTGAAGCTTTCTTT; cdr3_aa: CASSLGGQGPAEAFF
d_call: .; clone_size: .; j_call: TRBJ1-1; v_call: TRBV13; cdr3_nt: TGTGCCAGCAGCCCCCCGGGTATATCGACGGATGATTTTCAGACTGAAGCTTTCTTT; cdr3_aa: CASSPPGISTDDFQTEAFF
d_call: .; clone_size: .; j_call: TRBJ1-1; v_call: TRBV19; cdr3_nt: TGTGCCAGTAGTATTCTTGGAGGTTCGGACACTGAAGCTTTCTTT; cdr3_aa: CASSILGGSDTEAFF
d_call: .; clone_size: .; j_call: TRBJ1-1; v_call: TRBV7-9; cdr3_nt: TGTGCCAGCAGCTTAGGCGGGGGCAGGGACTCGGCTTTCTTT; cdr3_aa: CASSLGGGRDSAFF
d_call: .; clone_size: .; j_call: TRBJ2-1; v_call: TRBV6-6; cdr3_nt: TGTGCCAGCAGTCATACGGTAACCTCCTACAATGAGCAGTTCTTC; cdr3_aa: CASSHTVTSYNEQFF
d_call: .; clone_size: .; j_call: TRBJ2-7; v_call: TRBV5-1; cdr3_nt: TGCGCCAGCAGCTTGCGAGGGGGCTCCTACGAGCAGTACTTC; cdr3_aa: CASSLRGGSYEQYF
d_call: .; clone_size: .; j_call: TRBJ2-3; v_call: TRBV27; cdr3_nt: TGTGCCAGCGGTTACAACACAGATACGCAGTATTTT; cdr3_aa: CASGYNTDTQYF
d_call: .; clone_size: .; j_call: TRBJ2-5; v_call: TRBV28; cdr3_nt: TGTGCCAGCAGTCGAAGGGACGGAGGAGGGGAGACCCAGTACTTC; cdr3_aa: CASSRRDGGGETQYF
d_call: .; clone_size: .; j_call: TRBJ2-7; v_call: TRBV5-1; cdr3_nt: TGCGCCAGCAGCTTGGATGGGCAGCCCTACGAGCAGTACTTC; cdr3_aa: CASSLDGQPYEQYF
d_call: .; clone_size: few; j_call: TRBJ1-1; v_call: TRBV28; cdr3_nt: TGTGCCAGCAGTTTAGGGGGGGACACTGAAGCTTTCTTT; cdr3_aa: CASSLGGDTEAFF
d_call: .; clone_size: .; j_call: TRBJ2-1; v_call: TRBV4-1; cdr3_nt: TGCGCCAGCAGCCCGCTTGAGAGAGGGGAGTTCGATGAGCAGTTCTTC; cdr3_aa: CASSPLERGEFDEQFF
d_call: TRBD2; clone_size: .; j_call: TRBJ2-5; v_call: TRBV30; cdr3_nt: TGTGCCTGGAGTGGGACTAGCGGAGAGACCCAGTACTTC; cdr3_aa: CAWSGTSGETQYF
d_call: TRBD2; clone_size: .; j_call: TRBJ2-1; v_call: TRBV6-5; cdr3_nt: TGTGCCAGCAGTTACGCTAGCGGATACAATGAGCAGTTCTTC; cdr3_aa: CASSYASGYNEQFF
d_call: .; clone_size: .; j_call: TRBJ1-2; v_call: TRBV25-1; cdr3_nt: TGTGCCAGCAGTGAATTTCGGGTCGGCTACACCTTC; cdr3_aa: CASSEFRVGYTF
d_call: .; clone_size: .; j_call: TRBJ2-7; v_call: TRBV27; cdr3_nt: TGTGCCAGCAGTCCTACTCCAATTTACGAGCAGTACTTC; cdr3_aa: CASSPTPIYEQYF
d_call: TRBD1; clone_size: .; j_call: TRBJ1-1; v_call: TRBV4-1; cdr3_nt: TGCGCCAGCAGCCAAGTCCTAACAGGGGCAGCTGAAGCTTTCTTT; cdr3_aa: CASSQVLTGAAEAFF
d_call: .; clone_size: .; j_call: TRBJ2-7; v_call: TRBV6-1; cdr3_nt: TGTGCCAGCGCTTATGCGGGGTTCGAGCAGTACTTC; cdr3_aa: CASAYAGFEQYF
d_call: .; clone_size: .; j_call: TRBJ1-6; v_call: TRBV27; cdr3_nt: TGTGCCAGCAGCCTTGGACGCGGGTCACCCCTCCACTTT; cdr3_aa: CASSLGRGSPLHF
d_call: .; clone_size: .; j_call: TRBJ1-6; v_call: TRBV6-5; cdr3_nt: TGTGCCAGCAGTTACGGGGGATCGGAAGCTCTCCTCCACTTT; cdr3_aa: CASSYGGSEALLHF
d_call: .; clone_size: once; j_call: TRBJ1-1; v_call: TRBV30; cdr3_nt: TGTGCCCGAGAACCTTTGGGGGGGGCGAGCACTGAAGCTTTCTTT; cdr3_aa: CAREPLGGASTEAFF
d_call: .; clone_size: .; j_call: TRBJ1-1; v_call: TRBV4-1; cdr3_nt: TGCGCCAGCAGCCAAGAGGGACGGAGGGGGGATGAAGCTTTCTTT; cdr3_aa: CASSQEGRRGDEAFF
d_call: TRBD1; clone_size: .; j_call: TRBJ2-2; v_call: TRBV6-5; cdr3_nt: TGTGCGGGACAGGGGAACACCGGGGAGCTGTTTTTT; cdr3_aa: CAGQGNTGELFF
d_call: .; clone_size: .; j_call: TRBJ2-7; v_call: TRBV7-9; cdr3_nt: TGTGCCAGCAGCCGCGGGGTAGCCTACGAGCAGTACTTC; cdr3_aa: CASSRGVAYEQYF
d_call: TRBD2; clone_size: .; j_call: TRBJ2-3; v_call: TRBV30; cdr3_nt: TGTGCCTGGGCTAGCGGGGTTAGCACAGATACGCAGTATTTT; cdr3_aa: CAWASGVSTDTQYF
d_call: .; clone_size: .; j_call: TRBJ2-7; v_call: TRBV27; cdr3_nt: TGTGCCAGCAGCATCACCGGGACACTCCCCTACGAGCAGTACTTC; cdr3_aa: CASSITGTLPYEQYF
d_call: TRBD1; clone_size: .; j_call: TRBJ2-7; v_call: TRBV19; cdr3_nt: TGTGCCAGTAGTCCCGGGACAGGGTCCTACGAGCAGTACTTC; cdr3_aa: CASSPGTGSYEQYF
d_call: .; clone_size: .; j_call: TRBJ2-4; v_call: TRBV4-1; cdr3_nt: TGCGCCAGCAGCCAAGCGGGACTCCCAAAAATTCAGTACTTC; cdr3_aa: CASSQAGLPKIQYF